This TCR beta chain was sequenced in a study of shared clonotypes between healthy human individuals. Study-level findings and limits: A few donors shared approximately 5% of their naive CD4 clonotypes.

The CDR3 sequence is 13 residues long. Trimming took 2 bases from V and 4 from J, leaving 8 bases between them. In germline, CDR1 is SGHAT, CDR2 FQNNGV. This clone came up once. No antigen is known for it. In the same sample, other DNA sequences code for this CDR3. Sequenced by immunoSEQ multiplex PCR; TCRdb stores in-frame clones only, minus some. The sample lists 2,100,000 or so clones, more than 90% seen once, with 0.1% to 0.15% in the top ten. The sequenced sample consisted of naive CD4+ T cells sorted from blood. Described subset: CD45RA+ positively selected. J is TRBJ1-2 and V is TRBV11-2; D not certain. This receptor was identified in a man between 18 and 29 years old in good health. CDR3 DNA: TGTGCCAGCAGCTTAACTCAAGGCTATGGCTACACCTTC. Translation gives CASSLTQGYGYTF.